This TCR beta chain was profiled in a study of T cells in Graves' hyperthyroidism and ophthalmopathy (dated by TCRdb to about 2019). With respect to the entire study: Peripheral blood samples were taken at the time of initial diagnosis, prior to any treatment. A discovery cohort of roughly 96 patients, about 40 with Graves' ophthalmopathy and under 60 with stable Graves' hyperthyroidism, was used to find distinguishing TCR V-J signatures. In more than five Graves' hyperthyroidism patients, the study also compared T-cell repertoires from thyroid tissue with T-cell repertoires from blood. Prospective prediction of ophthalmopathy was tested in an independent validation cohort of 18 to 20 hyperthyroidism patients and some 17 patients who later progressed to ophthalmopathy. Following sampling, methimazole starting at 30 mg daily was given to hyperthyroidism patients, and high-dose intravenous methylprednisolone was given to ophthalmopathy patients. The paper describes TCR Vbeta CDR3 sequencing of around 140 peripheral blood samples, made up of 43 ophthalmopathy patients, roughly 72 hyperthyroidism patients and 17 progressor patients. The 75 to 100 discovery patients were randomly split 7:3 into training and test sets. Beyond this particular receptor, the publication reports: Blood samples also contained most of the expanded thyroid clonotypes (frequency above 0.001), which suggests that blood repertoires may reflect thyroid immune responses. Sample size was not statistically predetermined, and investigators were not blinded to group allocation. In validation, the model predicted progression to ophthalmopathy with 55% to 71% sensitivity and approximately 78% specificity, a median of 6.5 months before onset. A 13 V-J signature model separated ophthalmopathy from stable hyperthyroidism, with approximately 87% sensitivity and 81% to 82% specificity in cross-validation and 80%/75% in testing.

The TCR beta CDR3 regions were amplified from RNA transcripts. The TCR CDR3 was subjected to a first round of RT-PCR using the HTBI primer set and the Qiagen OneStep RT-PCR kit. Libraries were constructed in a second round of multiplex PCR, after which size selection and purification were carried out. Paired-end sequencing of the libraries was performed with 100 bp reads on an Illumina HiSeq2000. Processing in the source paper ran as follows. SOAPnuke was used to process the raw data, throwing out any read that contained adapters or uncalled bases, had a mean Phred below 15, or lacked an exact constant-primer or identifier match. High-quality paired reads were merged using COPE v1.2.5, and each unique nucleotide sequence was defined as a clonotype. Clonotypes were aligned to IMGT TRBV, TRBD and TRBJ reference segments using MiTCR v1.1. Analysis was restricted to V-J combinations with a frequency above 0.0001, which covered 98% to 99.2% of repertoires. A TCS score was defined as the ratio of F50 (clonal expansion) to E x V (chaos), with BLOSUM62-based TCRdist applied between CDR3 peptides within each V-J. Welch's t-statistics and random forest reduced 450 to 600 V-J features to 13, which were used in a naive Bayes classifier (R e1071). In-frame beta chains were kept once TCRdb had trimmed the public reads at Q25 with fastp and called clones with MiXCR. Every distinct CDR3 protein forms one entry, paired with its most common genes and DNA. For this entry, the V and J calls and clone size follow TCRdb and not the study's own pipeline. This sample gives roughly 330,000 distinct CDR3 sequences in total; around 16% of them show up just once. In total, the top ten clones hold around 35% of the sample.

Graves' hyperthyroidism was defined as stable when no progression to ophthalmopathy occurred over 18 months of follow-up. Hyperthyroidism patients were newly diagnosed, had a disease duration of under 2 months, and were aged 18 to 65 years. Exclusion was applied to patients with uncontrolled infections, other autoimmune diseases, pregnancy or lactation. Clinical symptoms, serum thyroxine and TRAb, thyroid ultrasound, and orbital computed tomography formed the basis for the diagnoses. PBMCs were isolated from about 9 ml of fresh peripheral blood by Ficoll-Paque density gradient centrifugation. Total RNA was extracted using Trizol reagent, and RNA quality was assessed on an Agilent 2100 Bioanalyzer. The CDR3 numbers 13 residues from cysteine through phenylalanine. CDR3 DNA is the only sequence kept; it has 39 bases, read in frame from the first base. V loses 3 bases of germline sequence and J loses 3 bases, and the interval between the two ends is 5 bases. The germline V gene specifies MRHNA as CDR1 and SNTAGT as CDR2.

This clonotype was seen many times. Its target antigen remains unknown. No clone much larger than this one lies a single base away; base qualities are absent. The sequenced sample was blood. The origin of this receptor is a man under 40 with Graves' hyperthyroidism. The chain is assembled from TRBV6-4 and TRBJ2-2, and perhaps TRBD1 as D gene, on 5 matching bases. This receptor has the CDR3 CASSEGDTGELFF. The nucleotides read TGTGCCAGCAGTGAAGGGGACACCGGGGAGCTGTTTTTT.